This TCR beta chain was sequenced for a study of response to subunit inactivated influenza vaccine. Study-wide results and caveats: The authors suggested that few new T cells are recruited per seasonal influenza vaccination.

Only a few counts were recorded for this clonotype. Its antigen remains unidentified. TCRdb reprocessed the RT-PCR reads with MiXCR, giving one entry per CDR3 protein. This repertoire shows about 650,000 distinct CDR3 sequences, around 16% found once; its top ten account for around 10%. V was cut by 6 bases and J by 8 bases, with 12 bases left in between. The CDR3 is 12 residues long. Looked up from germline, CDR1 is MNHEY and CDR2 is SVGEGT. The receptor was isolated from a man aged 45-60 years who received an inactivated influenza vaccine. The chain combines TRBV6-2 or TRBV6-3 with TRBJ2-3, with D uncertain. Here the sequenced sample was PBMCs from blood, taken about 13 days after vaccination. CDR3 coding DNA: TGTGCCAGCAGAAGGGTCTCGAGTACGCAGTATTTT. Protein product: CASRRVSSTQYF.